This is a list of T cell receptor beta chains from one sample in a study of graft-versus-host responses after intestinal transplantation. Libraries were prepared by immunoSEQ multiplex PCR; TCRdb keeps only in-frame clonotypes and omits some of them. Of around 30,000 clones in the sample, 70% to 90% are singletons; the top ten hold approximately 1.2%. Sample: PBMCs, taken approximately 28 days after intestinal transplant. The receptors come from a human patient who received an intestinal transplant, so some T cells may come from the graft donor. The CDR3 runs from the conserved cysteine through the conserved F or W. The D gene is left open where the match is weak. A row's size may be missing; if present it is once, few, many or a size class.

d_call,j_call,clone_size,v_call,cdr3_aa,cdr3_nt
NA,TRBJ2-7,NA,TRBV6-1,CASSEVRLSSYEQYF,TGTGCCAGCAGTGAAGTCAGGCTTAGCTCCTACGAGCAGTACTTC
NA,TRBJ2-1,once,TRBV14,CASSQRIGSYNEQFF,TGTGCCAGCAGCCAACGGATTGGGTCCTACAATGAGCAGTTCTTC
NA,TRBJ2-7,NA,TRBV14,CASSQDSYEQYF,TGTGCCAGCAGCCAAGACAGTTACGAGCAGTACTTC
TRBD1,TRBJ1-6,NA,TRBV5-1,CASSLAEGDSSYNSPLHF,TGCGCCAGCAGCTTGGCCGAGGGGGACAGCTCCTATAATTCACCCCTCCACTTT
NA,TRBJ1-1,NA,TRBV13,CASSPLRGEAEAFF,TGTGCCAGCAGCCCCCTCCGGGGGGAGGCTGAAGCTTTCTTT
TRBD2,TRBJ2-2,once,TRBV7-2,CASSPRLAGPPGELFF,TGTGCCAGCAGCCCCAGACTAGCGGGGCCCCCCGGGGAGCTGTTTTTT
TRBD2,TRBJ2-7,few,TRBV7-6,CASSLEGGRGYEQYF,TGTGCCAGCAGCTTAGAAGGCGGGAGGGGTTACGAGCAGTACTTC
NA,TRBJ2-3,NA,TRBV7-9,CASSLATTDTQYF,TGTGCCAGCAGCTTAGCGACCACAGATACGCAGTATTTT
NA,TRBJ2-1,NA,TRBV14,CASSQEQGVDNEQFF,TGTGCCAGCAGCCAAGAACAAGGGGTCGACAATGAGCAGTTCTTC
NA,TRBJ1-1,NA,TRBV11-2,CASSAEGLAEAFF,TGTGCCAGCAGCGCCGAGGGTTTGGCTGAAGCTTTCTTT
NA,TRBJ1-1,NA,TRBV14,CASSQMGRVAFF,TGTGCCAGCAGCCAAATGGGCAGGGTGGCTTTCTTT
NA,TRBJ2-5,NA,TRBV7-9,CASSSRETQYF,TGTGCCAGCAGCTCAAGGGAGACCCAGTACTTC
NA,TRBJ2-7,NA,TRBV19,CASSMGPANEQYF,TGTGCCAGTAGTATGGGCCCGGCCAACGAGCAGTACTTC
NA,TRBJ1-2,NA,TRBV30,CAWSVPGSDYGYTF,TGTGCCTGGAGTGTACCAGGGAGCGACTATGGCTACACCTTC
TRBD1,TRBJ2-7,NA,TRBV7-9,CASSLGQGVYEQYF,TGTGCCAGCAGCTTAGGACAGGGGGTCTACGAGCAGTACTTC
NA,TRBJ2-6,NA,TRBV21-1,CASSKNYTPGEASGANVLTF,TGTGCCAGCAGCAAGAACTATACTCCAGGGGAGGCATCTGGGGCCAACGTCCTGACTTTC
TRBD1,TRBJ1-4,NA,TRBV6-1,CASSHTGVSEKLFF,TGTGCCAGCAGTCACACAGGGGTTAGCGAAAAACTGTTTTTT
TRBD1,TRBJ2-7,few,TRBV6-6,CASSTDRSPYEQYF,TGTGCCAGCAGTACGGACAGGAGCCCCTACGAGCAGTACTTC
TRBD2,TRBJ2-1,NA,TRBV2,CASTASGGTNEQFF,TGTGCCAGCACAGCTAGCGGGGGGACGAATGAGCAGTTCTTC
TRBD2,TRBJ2-3,NA,TRBV5-1,CASRGLAGTDTQYF,TGCGCCAGCAGAGGACTAGCGGGGACAGATACGCAGTATTTT
NA,TRBJ1-1,once,TRBV18,CASSPYWTPEAFF,TGTGCCAGCTCACCATACTGGACACCTGAAGCTTTCTTT
TRBD2,TRBJ2-1,few,TRBV2,CASSVGASGSALFF,TGTGCCAGCAGTGTAGGGGCTAGCGGGTCAGCTTTGTTCTTC
TRBD2,TRBJ2-1,NA,TRBV4-1,CASSQAFSGPYNEQFF,TGCGCCAGCAGCCAAGCCTTTAGCGGGCCTTACAATGAGCAGTTCTTC
TRBD1,TRBJ1-3,NA,TRBV23-1,CASSLGQGAYTIYF,TGCGCCAGCAGCTTGGGACAGGGGGCGTACACCATATATTTT
NA,TRBJ1-3,NA,TRBV4-1,CASSQDGNTIYF,TGCGCCAGCAGCCAAGATGGGAACACCATATATTTT
NA,TRBJ1-3,NA,TRBV29-1,CSVEAGNTIYF,TGCAGCGTTGAAGCTGGAAACACCATATATTTT
TRBD2,TRBJ2-3,NA,TRBV5-1,CASSLGLAGGDTQYF,TGCGCCAGCAGCTTGGGACTAGCGGGTGGTGATACGCAGTATTTT
TRBD1,TRBJ2-2,NA,TRBV28,CASITGAGTGELFF,TGTGCCAGCATTACAGGGGCCGGTACCGGGGAGCTGTTTTTT
NA,TRBJ2-2,NA,TRBV9,CASSPPQDTGELFF,TGTGCCAGCAGCCCACCACAGGATACCGGGGAGCTGTTTTTT
NA,TRBJ1-1,NA,TRBV29-1,CSVERVEAFF,TGCAGCGTTGAAAGGGTTGAAGCTTTCTTT
NA,TRBJ1-2,once,TRBV10-3,CAISEGDYGYTF,TGTGCCATCAGTGAGGGGGACTATGGCTACACCTTC
TRBD2,TRBJ2-2,NA,TRBV9,CASSVERRGVNTGELFF,TGTGCCAGCAGCGTAGAACGGCGGGGGGTCAACACCGGGGAGCTGTTTTTT
NA,TRBJ2-3,NA,TRBV9,CASSVGVTIGRRTDTQYF,TGTGCCAGCAGCGTAGGTGTGACGATCGGGAGACGCACAGATACGCAGTATTTT
NA,TRBJ1-2,once,TRBV7-3,CASSSLPYREGGYTF,TGTGCCAGCAGCTCCCTCCCATACAGGGAGGGTGGCTACACCTTC
TRBD2,TRBJ2-7,NA,TRBV5-1,CASMVLAGAEEQYF,TGCGCCAGCATGGTTCTAGCGGGAGCGGAAGAGCAGTACTTC
NA,TRBJ1-3,NA,TRBV5-5,CASSLAGAGNTIYF,TGTGCCAGCAGCTTGGCAGGGGCTGGAAACACCATATATTTT
NA,TRBJ1-6,NA,TRBV19,CASKGGGLPLHF,TGTGCCAGTAAAGGAGGGGGTTTGCCCCTCCACTTT
TRBD1,TRBJ1-2,NA,TRBV14,CASSQDPYRGRGYTF,TGTGCCAGCAGCCAAGATCCTTACAGGGGGCGCGGCTACACCTTC
NA,TRBJ1-5,NA,TRBV5-5,CASSLVIEGQPQHF,TGTGCCAGCAGCTTGGTTATTGAGGGACAGCCCCAGCATTTT
TRBD2,TRBJ2-1,NA,TRBV9,CASSVALGAGGVFSYNEQFF,TGTGCCAGCAGCGTAGCCTTGGGAGCGGGAGGGGTTTTTTCCTACAATGAGCAGTTCTTC
NA,TRBJ2-7,NA,TRBV5-8,CASSGQYEQYF,TGTGCCAGCAGCGGACAGTACGAGCAGTACTTC
NA,TRBJ1-5,NA,TRBV5-6,CASSLSGFRQPQHF,TGTGCCAGCAGCTTGTCAGGGTTTCGTCAGCCCCAGCATTTT
TRBD1,TRBJ1-2,NA,TRBV5-1,CASSLGTGDNGYTF,TGCGCCAGCAGCTTGGGTACAGGGGATAATGGCTACACCTTC
TRBD1,TRBJ2-6,NA,TRBV7-3,CASSGSQVGDRGSGANVLTF,TGTGCCAGCAGCGGATCTCAGGTGGGTGACAGGGGCTCTGGGGCCAACGTCCTGACTTTC
TRBD2,TRBJ2-5,NA,TRBV5-4,CASSLALAGGQETQYF,TGTGCCAGCAGCTTGGCCCTAGCGGGGGGGCAAGAGACCCAGTACTTC
TRBD2,TRBJ2-3,NA,TRBV7-9,CASSSGLAEYTDTQYF,TGTGCCAGCAGCTCCGGACTAGCGGAATACACAGATACGCAGTATTTT
NA,TRBJ2-1,NA,TRBV10-1,CASSGVGGAYGYNEQFF,TGCGCCAGCAGTGGGGTCGGCGGGGCTTATGGTTACAATGAGCAGTTCTTC
TRBD1,TRBJ2-2,NA,TRBV10-3,CAISRGQGTGELFF,TGTGCCATCAGCAGGGGACAGGGTACCGGGGAGCTGTTTTTT
NA,TRBJ2-3,NA,TRBV11-2,CASRGGPAGTDTQYF,TGTGCCAGCAGGGGGGGGCCCGCTGGCACAGATACGCAGTATTTT
NA,TRBJ2-7,once,TRBV6-8,CASSYSGGSYEQYF,TGTGCCAGCAGTTACTCTGGGGGATCCTACGAGCAGTACTTC
TRBD1,TRBJ2-7,NA,TRBV23-1,CASSQSGQAGEQYF,TGCGCCAGCAGTCAATCGGGACAGGCAGGAGAGCAGTACTTC
NA,TRBJ2-3,NA,TRBV4-1,CASSQEGSGSTDTQYF,TGCGCCAGCAGCCAAGAAGGTAGCGGAAGCACAGATACGCAGTATTTT
NA,TRBJ1-1,NA,TRBV7-3,CASSLGQNTEAFF,TGTGCCAGCAGCTTAGGGCAGAACACTGAAGCTTTCTTT
NA,TRBJ2-7,NA,TRBV20-1,CSARTLYEQYF,TGCAGTGCCAGAACCCTCTACGAGCAGTACTTC